The present T cell receptor (beta chain) was sequenced within a study of cytomegalovirus exposure and HLA in healthy donors. Across the study: The approximately 110 validation repertoires used the same platform as the 666 first-cohort repertoires, a later analysis reported. Study conclusions and caveats: Cytomegalovirus association was assigned to more than 150 TCR beta chains.

About this clone itself: What it recognizes is unknown.

This CDR3 contains 15 residues. CDR1 SGHNT and CDR2 YYREEE come from the germline V gene (reference sequence). V was clipped by 4 bases and J by 1 base, with 15 bases between them. TCRdb's copy holds only in-frame clones and misses some; the assay was immunoSEQ multiplex PCR. The sample consists of some 290,000 clones, approximately 91% of them appearing once. This TCR derives from a man aged 30 to 45 in good health and CMV-seronegative. The chain couples TRBV5-4 to TRBJ2-7; TRBD1 is a possible D gene (6 bases). Sequencing was carried out using PBMCs. CDR3 sequence: CASSPSDRLSYEQYF. The DNA of the CDR3 is TGTGCCAGCAGCCCATCGGACAGACTGTCCTACGAGCAGTACTTC.